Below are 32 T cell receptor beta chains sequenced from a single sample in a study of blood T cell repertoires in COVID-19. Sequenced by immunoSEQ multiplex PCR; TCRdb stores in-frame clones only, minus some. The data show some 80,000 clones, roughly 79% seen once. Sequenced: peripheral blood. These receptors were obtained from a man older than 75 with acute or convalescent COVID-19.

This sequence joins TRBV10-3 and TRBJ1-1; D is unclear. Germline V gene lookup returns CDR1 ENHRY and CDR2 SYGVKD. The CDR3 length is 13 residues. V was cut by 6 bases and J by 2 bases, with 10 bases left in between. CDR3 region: CAISGLGNTEAFF. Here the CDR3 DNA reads TGTGCCATCAGCGGTCTGGGCAACACTGAAGCTTTCTTT.

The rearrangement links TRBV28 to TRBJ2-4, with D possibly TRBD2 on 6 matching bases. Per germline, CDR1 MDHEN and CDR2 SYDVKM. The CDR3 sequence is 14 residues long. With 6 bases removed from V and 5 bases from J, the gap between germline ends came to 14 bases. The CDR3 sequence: CASSRRTTQNIQYF. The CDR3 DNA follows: TGTGCCAGCAGCCGGAGGACTACCCAAAACATTCAGTACTTC.

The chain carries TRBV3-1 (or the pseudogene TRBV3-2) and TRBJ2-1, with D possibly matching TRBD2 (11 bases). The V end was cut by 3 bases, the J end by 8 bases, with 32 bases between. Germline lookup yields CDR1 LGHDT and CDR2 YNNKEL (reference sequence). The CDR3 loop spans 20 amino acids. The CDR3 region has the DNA TGTGCCAGCAGCCACTGGCCCGGGACAGGGGTAGCGGGAGGGCTCGATGAGCAGTTCTTC. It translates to CASSHWPGTGVAGGLDEQFF.

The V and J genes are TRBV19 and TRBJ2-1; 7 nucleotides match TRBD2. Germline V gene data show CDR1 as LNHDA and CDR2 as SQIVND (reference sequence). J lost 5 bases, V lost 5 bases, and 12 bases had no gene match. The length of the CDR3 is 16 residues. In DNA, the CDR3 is TGTGCCAGTAGTCCAAACCGGGACTACACGAACAATGAGCAGTTCTTC. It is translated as CASSPNRDYTNNEQFF.

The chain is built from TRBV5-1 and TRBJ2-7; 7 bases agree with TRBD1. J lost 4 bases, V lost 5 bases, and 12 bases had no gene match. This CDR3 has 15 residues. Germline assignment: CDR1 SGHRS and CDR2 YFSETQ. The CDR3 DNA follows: TGCGCCAGCAGGATAAACTTGGGGGACAGTTACGAGCAGTACTTC. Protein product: CASRINLGDSYEQYF.

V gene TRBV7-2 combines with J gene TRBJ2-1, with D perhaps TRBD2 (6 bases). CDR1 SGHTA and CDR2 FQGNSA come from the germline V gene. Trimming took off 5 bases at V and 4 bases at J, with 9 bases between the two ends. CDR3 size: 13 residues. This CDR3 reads CASSLGTYNEQFF. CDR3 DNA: TGTGCCAGCAGCCTCGGGACTTACAATGAGCAGTTCTTC.

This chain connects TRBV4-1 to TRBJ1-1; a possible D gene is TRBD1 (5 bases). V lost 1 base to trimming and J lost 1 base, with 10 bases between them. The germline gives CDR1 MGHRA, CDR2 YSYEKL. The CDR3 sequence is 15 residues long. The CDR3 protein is CASSQGETGNTEAFF. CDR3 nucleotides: TGCGCCAGCAGCCAAGGGGAAACAGGGAACACTGAAGCTTTCTTT.

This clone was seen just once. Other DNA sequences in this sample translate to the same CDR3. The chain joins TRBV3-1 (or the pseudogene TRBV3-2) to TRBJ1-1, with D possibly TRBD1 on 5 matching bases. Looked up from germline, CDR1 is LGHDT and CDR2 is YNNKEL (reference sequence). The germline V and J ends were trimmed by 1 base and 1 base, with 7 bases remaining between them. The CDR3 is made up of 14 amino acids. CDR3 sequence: CASSQGGRNTEAFF. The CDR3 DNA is TGTGCCAGCAGCCAAGGGGGCAGGAACACTGAAGCTTTCTTT.

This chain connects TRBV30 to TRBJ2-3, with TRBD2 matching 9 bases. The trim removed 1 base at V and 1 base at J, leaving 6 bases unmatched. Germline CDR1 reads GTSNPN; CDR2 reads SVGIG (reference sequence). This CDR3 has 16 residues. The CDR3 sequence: CAWSALTSGGTDTQYF. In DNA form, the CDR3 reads TGTGCCTGGAGTGCCTTGACTAGCGGCGGCACAGATACGCAGTATTTT.

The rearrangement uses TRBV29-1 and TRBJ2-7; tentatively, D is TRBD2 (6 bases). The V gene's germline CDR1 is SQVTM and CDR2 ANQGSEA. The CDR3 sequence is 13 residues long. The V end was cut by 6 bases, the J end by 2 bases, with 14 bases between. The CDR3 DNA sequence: TGCAGCGTCCGCACGGGGGAGGCCTACGAGCAGTACTTC. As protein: CSVRTGEAYEQYF.

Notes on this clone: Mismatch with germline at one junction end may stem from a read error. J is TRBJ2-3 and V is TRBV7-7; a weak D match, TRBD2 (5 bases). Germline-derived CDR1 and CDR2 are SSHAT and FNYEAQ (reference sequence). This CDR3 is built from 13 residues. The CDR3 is CASSLGGTDTQYF. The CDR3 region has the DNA TGTGCTAGCAGCTTGGGAGGCACAGATACGCAGTATTTT.

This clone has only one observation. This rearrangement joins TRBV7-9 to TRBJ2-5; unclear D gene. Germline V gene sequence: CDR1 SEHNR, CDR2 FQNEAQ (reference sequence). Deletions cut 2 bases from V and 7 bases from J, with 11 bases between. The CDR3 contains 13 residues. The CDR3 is CASSLTVSWTQYF. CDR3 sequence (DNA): TGTGCCAGCAGCTTAACAGTTTCTTGGACCCAGTACTTC.

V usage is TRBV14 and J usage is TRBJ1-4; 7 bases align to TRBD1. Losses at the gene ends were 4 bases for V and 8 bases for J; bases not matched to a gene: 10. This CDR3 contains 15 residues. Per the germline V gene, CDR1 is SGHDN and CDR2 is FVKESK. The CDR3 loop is CASSPMTGWKEKLFF. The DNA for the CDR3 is TGTGCCAGCAGCCCGATGACAGGGTGGAAAGAAAAACTGTTTTTT.

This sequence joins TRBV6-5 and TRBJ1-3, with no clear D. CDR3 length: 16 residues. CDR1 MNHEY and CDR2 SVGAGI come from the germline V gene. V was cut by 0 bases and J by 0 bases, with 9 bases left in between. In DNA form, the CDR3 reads TGTGCCAGCAGTTACTCTTCCCTTAACTCTGGAAACACCATATATTTT. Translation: CASSYSSLNSGNTIYF.

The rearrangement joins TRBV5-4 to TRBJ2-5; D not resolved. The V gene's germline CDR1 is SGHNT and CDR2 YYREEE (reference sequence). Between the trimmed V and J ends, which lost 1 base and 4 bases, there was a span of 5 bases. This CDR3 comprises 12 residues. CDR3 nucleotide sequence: TGTGCCAGCAGCTTGCCCTCAGAGACCCAGTACTTC. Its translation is CASSLPSETQYF.

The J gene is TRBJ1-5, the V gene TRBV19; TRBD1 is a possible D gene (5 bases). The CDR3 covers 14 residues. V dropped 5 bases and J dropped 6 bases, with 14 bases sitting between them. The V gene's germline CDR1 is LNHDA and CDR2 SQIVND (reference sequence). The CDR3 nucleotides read TGTGCCAGTAGTCCTCTCCAGGGCCTTCAGCCCCAGCATTTT. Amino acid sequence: CASSPLQGLQPQHF.

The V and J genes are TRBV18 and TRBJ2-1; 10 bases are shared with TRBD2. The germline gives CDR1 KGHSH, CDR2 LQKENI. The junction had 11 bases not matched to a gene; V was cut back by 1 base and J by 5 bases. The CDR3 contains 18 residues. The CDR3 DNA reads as TGTGCCAGCTCACCACAACTAGCGGGGTCCGGTAGGAACAATGAGCAGTTCTTC. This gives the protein CASSPQLAGSGRNNEQFF.

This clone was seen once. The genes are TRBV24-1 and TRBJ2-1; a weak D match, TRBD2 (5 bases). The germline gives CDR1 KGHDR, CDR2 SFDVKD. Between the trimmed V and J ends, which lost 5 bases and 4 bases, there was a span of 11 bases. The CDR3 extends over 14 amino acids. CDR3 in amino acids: CATSGFSAYNEQFF. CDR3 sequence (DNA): TGTGCCACCAGTGGTTTTAGCGCTTACAATGAGCAGTTCTTC.

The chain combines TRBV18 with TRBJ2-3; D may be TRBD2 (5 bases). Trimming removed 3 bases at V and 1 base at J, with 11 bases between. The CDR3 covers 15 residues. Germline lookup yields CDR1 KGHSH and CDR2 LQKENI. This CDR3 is CASSPISGRTDTQYF. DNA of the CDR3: TGTGCCAGCTCACCCATCAGCGGTCGCACAGATACGCAGTATTTT. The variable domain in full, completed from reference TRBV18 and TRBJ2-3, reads NAGVMQNPRHLVRRRGQEARLRCSPMKGHSHVYWYRQLPEEGLKFMVYLQKENIIDESGMPKERFSAEFPKEGPSILRIQQVVRGDSAAYFCASSPISGRTDTQYFGPGTRLTVL.

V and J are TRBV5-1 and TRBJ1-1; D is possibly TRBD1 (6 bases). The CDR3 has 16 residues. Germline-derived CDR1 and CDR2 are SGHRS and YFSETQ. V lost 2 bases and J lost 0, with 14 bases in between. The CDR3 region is CASSLDRRRMNTEAFF. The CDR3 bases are TGCGCCAGCAGCTTAGACAGGCGTAGGATGAACACTGAAGCTTTCTTT.

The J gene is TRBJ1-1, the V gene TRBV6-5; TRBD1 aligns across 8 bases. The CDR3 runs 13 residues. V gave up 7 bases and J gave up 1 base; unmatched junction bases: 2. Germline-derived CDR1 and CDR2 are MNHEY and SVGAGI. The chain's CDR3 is CASKDRANTEAFF. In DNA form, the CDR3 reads TGTGCCAGCAAGGACAGGGCGAACACTGAAGCTTTCTTT.

The CDR3 region is CASSLGPLGESYEQYF. The CDR3 DNA is TGCGCCAGCAGCTTGGGGCCGCTCGGGGAAAGCTACGAGCAGTACTTC. The chain carries TRBV5-1 and TRBJ2-7; D perhaps matches TRBD2 (5 bases). Germline V gene data show CDR1 as SGHRS and CDR2 as YFSETQ. Deletions cut 0 bases from V and 3 bases from J, with 16 bases between. The CDR3 totals 16 residues.

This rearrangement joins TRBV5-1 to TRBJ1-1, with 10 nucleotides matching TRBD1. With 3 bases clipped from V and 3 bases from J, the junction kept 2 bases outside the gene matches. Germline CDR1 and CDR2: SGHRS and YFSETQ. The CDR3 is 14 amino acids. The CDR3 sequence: CASSSGQGDTEAFF. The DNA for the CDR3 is TGCGCCAGCAGCTCCGGACAGGGGGACACTGAAGCTTTCTTT. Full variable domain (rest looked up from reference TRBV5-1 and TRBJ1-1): KAGVTQTPRYLIKTRGQQVTLSCSPISGHRSVSWYQQTPGQGLQFLFEYFSETQRNKGNFPGRFSGRQFSNSRSEMNVSTLELGDSALYLCASSSGQGDTEAFFGQGTRLTVV.

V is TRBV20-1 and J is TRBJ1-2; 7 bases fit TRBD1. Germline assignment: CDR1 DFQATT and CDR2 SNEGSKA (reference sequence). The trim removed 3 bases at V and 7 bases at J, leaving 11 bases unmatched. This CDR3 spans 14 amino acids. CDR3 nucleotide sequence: TGCAGTGCTAGTTCTCCGGACAGGCGAAGTGGCTACACCTTC. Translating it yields CSASSPDRRSGYTF.

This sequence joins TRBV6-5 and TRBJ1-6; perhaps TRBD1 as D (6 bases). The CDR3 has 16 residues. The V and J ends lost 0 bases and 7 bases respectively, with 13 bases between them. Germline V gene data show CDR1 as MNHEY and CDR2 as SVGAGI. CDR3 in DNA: TGTGCCAGCAGTTACTCCCCTACAGGGACCAATTCACCCCTCCACTTT. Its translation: CASSYSPTGTNSPLHF.

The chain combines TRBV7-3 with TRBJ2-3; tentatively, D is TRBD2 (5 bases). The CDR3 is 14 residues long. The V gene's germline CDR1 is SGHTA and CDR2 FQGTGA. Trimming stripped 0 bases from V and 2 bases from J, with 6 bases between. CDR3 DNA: TGTGCCAGCAGCTTAACGGGAGTCACAGATACGCAGTATTTT. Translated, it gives CASSLTGVTDTQYF.

CDR3 in DNA: TGTGCCAGTAGTATGGCGTTTCCAGGGGGTCAGCCCCAGCATTTT. Protein: CASSMAFPGGQPQHF. The rearrangement uses TRBV19 and TRBJ1-5; TRBD1 matches at 7 bases. CDR1 is LNHDA and CDR2 is SQIVND in the germline V gene (reference sequence). V lost 3 bases, J lost 6 bases, and 8 bases stayed unmatched. This CDR3 region has 15 residues.

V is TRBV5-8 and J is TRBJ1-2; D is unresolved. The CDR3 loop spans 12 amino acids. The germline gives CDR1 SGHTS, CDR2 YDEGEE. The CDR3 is CASSPVNYGYTF. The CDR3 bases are TGTGCTTCGTCCCCAGTTAACTATGGCTACACCTTC.

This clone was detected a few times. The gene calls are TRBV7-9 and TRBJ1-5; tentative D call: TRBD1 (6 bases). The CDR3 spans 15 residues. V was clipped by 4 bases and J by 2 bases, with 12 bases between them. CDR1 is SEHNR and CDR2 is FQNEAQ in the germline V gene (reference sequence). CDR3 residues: CASSSQGIGNQPQHF. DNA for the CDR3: TGTGCCAGCAGCTCCCAGGGGATTGGCAATCAGCCCCAGCATTTT.

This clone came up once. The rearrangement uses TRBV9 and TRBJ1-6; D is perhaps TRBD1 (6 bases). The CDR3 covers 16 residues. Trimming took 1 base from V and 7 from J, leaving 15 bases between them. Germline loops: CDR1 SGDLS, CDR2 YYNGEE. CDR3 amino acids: CASSVFQGSANSPLHF. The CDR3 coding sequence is TGTGCCAGCAGCGTATTCCAGGGGAGCGCGAATTCACCCCTCCACTTT.

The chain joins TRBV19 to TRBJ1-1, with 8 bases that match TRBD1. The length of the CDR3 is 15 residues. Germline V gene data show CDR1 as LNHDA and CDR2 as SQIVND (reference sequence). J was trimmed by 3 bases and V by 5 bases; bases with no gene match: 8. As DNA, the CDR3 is TGTGCCAGTAGTTCCTATTCAGGGGGCTACACTGAAGCTTTCTTT. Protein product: CASSSYSGGYTEAFF.

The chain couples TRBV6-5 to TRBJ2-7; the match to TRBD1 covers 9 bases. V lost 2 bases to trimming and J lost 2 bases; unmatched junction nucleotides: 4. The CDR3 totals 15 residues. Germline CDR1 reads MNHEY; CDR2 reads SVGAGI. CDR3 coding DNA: TGTGCCAGCAGTTACACTGGACAGGGGACCTACGAGCAGTACTTC. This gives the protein CASSYTGQGTYEQYF.